A selection of T cell receptor beta chains follows, all from one sample in a study of radiation and T cells in renal cell carcinoma. Assay: immunoSEQ multiplex PCR; the TCRdb copy retains only in-frame clones and omits some. The sample includes approximately 140,000 clones, roughly 80% of them seen just once. Here the sequenced sample was blood, taken from a patient whose treatment included radiotherapy and nephrectomy. The receptors here all came from a woman between 50 and 59 years old with renal cell carcinoma. The CDR3 runs from the conserved cysteine through the conserved F or W. A D gene is named only where the DNA matches it firmly. Not every row has a clone size; where given, it reads once, few, many or a size class.

J: TRBJ1-1; D: NA; size: NA; V: TRBV6-5; length: 13; CDR3: CASSYTQGTEAFF; DNA: TGTGCCAGCAGTTACACCCAGGGAACCGAAGCTTTCTTT
J: TRBJ1-3; D: NA; size: once; V: TRBV19; length: 15; CDR3: CASTGQIASGNTIYF; DNA: TGTGCCAGTACCGGACAGATTGCTTCTGGAAACACCATATATTTT
J: TRBJ2-2; D: TRBD2; size: NA; V: TRBV5-1; length: 16; CDR3: CASSASSGGYTGELFF; DNA: TGCGCCAGCAGCGCCTCCAGCGGGGGCTACACCGGGGAGCTGTTTTTT
J: TRBJ2-2; D: NA; size: NA; V: TRBV6-5; length: 15; CDR3: CASSYGLAATGELFF; DNA: TGTGCCAGCAGTTACGGCCTAGCCGCGACCGGGGAGCTGTTTTTT
J: TRBJ1-1; D: TRBD1; size: few; V: TRBV25-1; length: 14; CDR3: CASSEVTGDTEAFF; DNA: TGTGCCAGCAGCGAAGTGACAGGGGACACTGAAGCTTTCTTT
J: TRBJ2-3; D: NA; size: NA; V: TRBV28; length: 11; CDR3: CASSLLDTQYF; DNA: TGTGCCAGCAGTTTATTAGATACGCAGTATTTT
J: TRBJ1-6; D: TRBD1; size: medium-sized; V: TRBV7-8; length: 15; CDR3: CASSPTGTGYSPLHF; DNA: TGTGCCAGCAGCCCGACCGGGACAGGGTACTCACCCCTCCACTTT
J: TRBJ1-3; D: TRBD1; size: NA; V: TRBV9; length: 15; CDR3: CASSAFRGAGNTIYF; DNA: TGTGCCAGCAGCGCCTTCAGGGGGGCTGGAAACACCATATATTTT
J: TRBJ1-4; D: NA; size: once; V: TRBV19; length: 16; CDR3: CASSMRSGRTNEKLFF; DNA: TGTGCCAGTAGTATGAGGTCAGGGAGAACTAATGAAAAACTGTTTTTT
J: TRBJ2-5; D: NA; size: few; V: TRBV11-2; length: 11; CDR3: CASTMGETQYF; DNA: TGTGCCAGCACCATGGGGGAGACCCAGTACTTC
J: TRBJ2-2; D: TRBD2; size: NA; V: TRBV4-3; length: 18; CDR3: CASSHGTSGRAVAGELFF; DNA: TGCGCCAGCAGCCACGGGACTAGCGGGAGGGCCGTGGCCGGGGAGCTGTTTTTT
J: TRBJ2-1; D: TRBD2; size: NA; V: TRBV5-1; length: 15; CDR3: CASSLDSGRAGEQFF; DNA: TGCGCCAGCAGCTTGGATAGCGGGAGGGCCGGGGAGCAGTTCTTC
J: TRBJ2-1; D: NA; size: NA; V: TRBV7-2; length: 14; CDR3: CASSFIGAGNEQFF; DNA: TGTGCCAGCAGCTTTATAGGGGCCGGGAATGAGCAGTTCTTC
J: TRBJ1-3; D: NA; size: NA; V: TRBV19; length: 14; CDR3: CASSIAATGNTIYF; DNA: TGTGCCAGTAGTATAGCAGCAACTGGAAACACCATATATTTT
J: TRBJ1-4; D: NA; size: NA; V: TRBV7-2; length: 12; CDR3: CASSLEVGKLFF; DNA: TGTGCCAGCAGCTTAGAGGTCGGAAAACTGTTTTTT
J: TRBJ1-1; D: TRBD1; size: NA; V: TRBV5-4; length: 15; CDR3: CASSLSLAGGLEAFF; DNA: TGTGCCAGCAGCTTGTCACTGGCAGGGGGCTTAGAGGCTTTCTTT
J: TRBJ1-4; D: NA; size: NA; V: TRBV29-1; length: 12; CDR3: CSVQGGNEKLFF; DNA: TGCAGCGTCCAAGGCGGTAATGAAAAACTGTTTTTT
J: TRBJ2-5; D: NA; size: NA; V: TRBV4-2; length: 11; CDR3: CASSRSGTQYF; DNA: TGTGCCAGCAGCCGTAGCGGGACCCAGTACTTC
J: TRBJ1-1; D: TRBD1; size: NA; V: TRBV18; length: 12; CDR3: CASSPSDREAFF; DNA: TGTGCCAGCTCACCCTCGGACAGGGAAGCTTTCTTT
J: TRBJ1-1; D: NA; size: NA; V: TRBV7-2; length: 13; CDR3: CASSSASSLEAFF; DNA: TGTGCCAGCAGCTCCGCCTCATCCTTAGAAGCTTTCTTT
J: TRBJ2-1; D: NA; size: NA; V: TRBV7-2; length: 11; CDR3: CASSLGWEQFF; DNA: TGTGCCAGCAGCTTAGGTTGGGAGCAGTTCTTC
J: TRBJ2-5; D: TRBD2; size: NA; V: TRBV7-7; length: 16; CDR3: CASSLDGSGDIETQYF; DNA: TGTGCCAGCAGCTTAGACGGTAGCGGGGATATAGAGACCCAGTACTTC
J: TRBJ1-5; D: NA; size: once; V: TRBV4-3; length: 16; CDR3: CASSQDLRGTTQPQHF; DNA: TGCGCCAGCAGCCAAGATCTTCGGGGAACTACCCAGCCCCAGCATTTT
J: TRBJ2-7; D: NA; size: NA; V: TRBV18; length: 13; CDR3: CASSPALNYEQYF; DNA: TGTGCCAGCTCCCCCGCGTTAAACTACGAGCAGTACTTC
J: TRBJ1-2; D: TRBD1; size: NA; V: TRBV10-3; length: 14; CDR3: CAITPGQGAYGYTF; DNA: TGTGCCATCACCCCGGGACAGGGGGCGTATGGCTACACCTTC
J: TRBJ2-7; D: NA; size: NA; V: TRBV5-4; length: 12; CDR3: CASSFEGGEQYF; DNA: TGTGCCAGCAGCTTCGAGGGGGGCGAGCAGTACTTC
J: TRBJ2-7; D: NA; size: NA; V: TRBV6-1; length: 12; CDR3: CASHRPGNEQYF; DNA: TGTGCCAGCCACCGCCCAGGGAACGAGCAGTACTTC
J: TRBJ2-7; D: NA; size: NA; V: TRBV14; length: 12; CDR3: CASSRLGYEQYF; DNA: TGTGCCAGCAGCCGGTTGGGCTACGAGCAGTACTTC
J: TRBJ2-7; D: NA; size: NA; V: TRBV9; length: 14; CDR3: CASSVGDGTYEQYF; DNA: TGTGCCAGCAGCGTAGGGGACGGAACCTACGAGCAGTACTTC
J: TRBJ1-4; D: NA; size: NA; V: TRBV7-2; length: 16; CDR3: CASSQKGFATNEKLFF; DNA: TGTGCCAGCAGCCAGAAGGGGTTTGCAACTAATGAAAAACTGTTTTTT
J: TRBJ1-2; D: NA; size: NA; V: TRBV4-3; length: 15; CDR3: CASSQDREWNYGYTF; DNA: TGCGCCAGCAGCCAAGACAGGGAGTGGAACTATGGCTACACCTTC
J: TRBJ1-3; D: NA; size: NA; V: TRBV29-1; length: 11; CDR3: CSVDVRNTIYF; DNA: TGCAGCGTTGACGTTAGAAACACCATATATTTT
J: TRBJ2-5; D: NA; size: NA; V: TRBV6-6; length: 10; CDR3: CASSKETQYF; DNA: TGTGCCAGCAGTAAGGAGACCCAGTACTTC
J: TRBJ2-3; D: NA; size: NA; V: TRBV7-2; length: 16; CDR3: CASSTRGRLEADTQYF; DNA: TGTGCCAGCAGCACACGAGGCCGACTAGAGGCAGATACGCAGTATTTT
J: TRBJ1-2; D: NA; size: NA; V: TRBV28; length: 14; CDR3: CASRSSGDGYGYTF; DNA: TGTGCCAGCAGGTCGTCTGGGGACGGCTATGGCTACACCTTC
J: TRBJ1-5; D: TRBD1; size: NA; V: TRBV28; length: 16; CDR3: CASSFRGGRRGQPQHF; DNA: TGTGCCAGCAGTTTCCGAGGGGGCCGGCGGGGTCAGCCCCAGCATTTT
J: TRBJ1-4; D: TRBD1; size: NA; V: TRBV28; length: 16; CDR3: CASSLWQGATNEKLFF; DNA: TGTGCCAGCAGTTTATGGCAGGGGGCAACTAATGAAAAACTGTTTTTT
J: TRBJ2-4; D: NA; size: NA; V: TRBV6-5; length: 13; CDR3: CASSYRGSGIQYF; DNA: TGTGCCAGCAGTTATAGGGGTAGTGGCATTCAGTACTTC
J: TRBJ1-2; D: TRBD1; size: once; V: TRBV7-2; length: 13; CDR3: CASSLGQDWGYTF; DNA: TGTGCCAGCAGCCTCGGACAGGATTGGGGCTACACCTTC
J: TRBJ2-1; D: NA; size: NA; V: TRBV4-1; length: 11; CDR3: CASRMYNEQFF; DNA: TGCGCCAGCAGGATGTACAATGAGCAGTTCTTC
J: TRBJ2-7; D: TRBD2; size: NA; V: TRBV27; length: 13; CDR3: CASSLGGGYEQYF; DNA: TGTGCCAGCAGTTTAGGCGGGGGCTACGAGCAGTACTTC